This T cell receptor beta chain was recovered during a study of blood T cells in healthy people across ages (dated by TCRdb to the mid-2010s). Context from the whole study: Template switching captured roughly one uniquely barcoded TCR beta cDNA molecule per two T cells in model experiments. Using deep sequencing normalized with unique cDNA molecular identifiers, the study measured how TCR beta repertoire diversity changes with age. Donors were grouped into four age groups: young (average roughly 17 years), middle-aged (around 39), aged (roughly 67) and long-lived (about 90). The study analyzed two additional independent replicas of 1 million unique cDNA reads from the same blood draw for two donors, one aged 18 to 29 and one aged 80 or older.

Library method: 5' RACE. The run used an Illumina HiSeq 2500. A second PCR of about 7 to 12 cycles was run with a J-beta primer mix and a sample-barcoded 5' primer. Each TCR beta cDNA molecule received a unique molecular identifier from a template-switch 5' adaptor carrying 12 random nucleotides. Each sample yielded at least 2.5 million CDR3-containing paired-end reads. First-strand cDNA synthesis was performed from all RNA using the Mint cDNA synthesis kit, with priming by a TRBC-specific oligonucleotide. Following uracil-DNA glycosylase treatment, a first 18-cycle PCR with universal primers M1SS and BC2_uni_R was performed on all cDNA. The original pipeline was this. For normalization, 1 million high-quality reads, each with a distinct molecular identifier, were randomly selected from each sample. Reads with shared molecular identifiers were discarded instead of being binned into consensus sequences. CDR3 identification, clonotype clustering and error correction used MiTCR with a Q25 quality threshold and the strictest error-elimination algorithm. Lower-bound total TCR beta diversity was estimated with a nonparametric unseen species model using Euler transformation. TCRdb's own reprocessing of the public reads used fastp at Q25 and MiXCR and kept productive beta chains. Here each entry gathers all rows of one CDR3 protein and keeps the most common genes and DNA. The V and J calls were determined by TCRdb, not by the authors. The sample table records hundreds of thousands of distinct CDR3 sequences; about 25% of these occur just once. The ten top clones hold 9% to 9.5% of the sample.

Broader findings and caveats from the paper: Observed TCR beta diversity per million T cells fell roughly linearly with age, and a significant reduction was already apparent by age around 40. Observed TCR beta diversity correlated strongly with the percentage of naive T cells measured by flow cytometry. Compared with the aged group, more naive CD4+ T cells, fewer expanded clones and increased TCR diversity were shown by the long-lived group, suggesting age selection. Estimates of total diversity based on one million sequenced T cells were regarded as lower bounds and as underestimates. Since profiling was done on bulk unsorted PBMCs, naive and antigen-experienced compartments could not be conclusively compared. Because donor CMV infection status was unknown, age-related changes in expanded clonotypes were potentially confounded.

Including cysteine and phenylalanine, the CDR3 has 11 amino acids. Just CDR3 DNA is preserved here, 33 bases in frame from base 1. The germline V gene yields ENHRY for CDR1 and SYGVKD for CDR2. As to this clonotype: Its cognate antigen has yet to be identified. One base away there is no much larger clone; base qualities are not given.

The donors were 40 or so Caucasian individuals from Russia, aged roughly 6 to 100 years, who were systemically healthy. Each donor gave ten milliliters of peripheral blood, drawn into EDTA-treated Vacutainer tubes. Ficoll-Paque density-gradient centrifugation was used to isolate PBMCs, with at least 6 million obtained per sample. Trizol reagent was used to extract total RNA from the PBMCs, yielding at least 6 micrograms per sample. The percentages of naive CD45RAhigh/CD27high T cells were determined by flow cytometry on a PBMC aliquot from every donor. The same data also contributed to another study, on T cells of mothers and their children. Taken from the second paper: Donors were nine systemically healthy Caucasian individuals: three mothers and their six children. cDNA synthesis consumed the entire amount of extracted RNA, loaded at about 1.5 ug RNA in each 15 ul reaction. In the second PCR, sample barcodes and 2-4 random nucleotides were introduced via the M1S primer. Each mother yielded over 9 million TCR beta CDR3 reads and each child roughly 3.1 million reads. Thymic selection shapes the output of TCR recombination in a similar way in related and unrelated pairs, and inherited differences have a minor effect. Normalized repertoire overlap was always slightly but never significantly higher in related than unrelated mother-child pairs. No persistent microchimeric T cell clones were detected, at a sensitivity of roughly 99 clones per million clonotypes. To look for features that set related mother-child pairs apart from unrelated individuals, the researchers ran deep NGS to compare the TCR beta repertoires of mothers and children. The mean age was 40 +/- 4 years for the mothers and approximately 11 +/- 4 years for the children. After adapter ligation was performed with NEBNext reagents, the libraries were sequenced on an Illumina HiSeq 2000 with 100+100 nt paired-end reads. To avoid cross-contamination, the mother libraries and the child libraries were prepared a month apart and sequenced in separate runs. Between about 500,000 and 2,100,000 distinct TCR beta clonotypes were identified per donor. Naive TCR beta clonotypes were estimated from low-frequency clonotypes matched to each donor's FACS-determined naive share, without sorting.

The sequence is built from TRBV10-3 and TRBJ2-5, with the D gene uncertain. The assigned J gene may be wrong: the sequence end matches TRBJ2-1 better. Sequenced input: blood. This TCR came from a boy aged 5-17 years in good health. CDR3 reads: CAISEEVEQFF. The DNA sequence is as follows: TGTGCCATCAGTGAGGAGGTTGAGCAGTTCTTC.